These 8 T cell receptor beta chains originate from one sample sequenced in a study of Graves' ophthalmopathy and Graves' hyperthyroidism. Amplification targeted the TCR beta CDR3 regions, with RNA transcripts as the source material. Amplification began with first-round RT-PCR using HTBI primers, then second-round multiplex PCR was performed. Using its own MiXCR run on the multiplex PCR reads, TCRdb lists one record per CDR3 protein. The repertoire holds hundreds of thousands of distinct CDR3 sequences, over 40% seen once, with more than 3% in the top ten. Sequenced sample: peripheral blood. The receptors were gathered from an adult man with Graves' ophthalmopathy.

The rearrangement uses TRBV4-1 and TRBJ1-6; 8 bases are shared with TRBD1. CDR1 MGHRA and CDR2 YSYEKL come from the germline V gene. There are 16 residues in the CDR3. V dropped 3 bases and J dropped 5; count of bases not matched to a gene: 6. The CDR3 region is CASSHDRGQDNSPLHF. In DNA form, the CDR3 reads TGCGCCAGCAGCCATGACAGGGGTCAAGATAATTCACCCCTCCACTTT.

Ten or more counts support this clonotype. The chain employs TRBV19 and TRBJ1-4; maybe TRBD1 (5 bases). Germline V gene lookup returns CDR1 LNHDA and CDR2 SQIVND (reference sequence). Trimming took 4 bases from V and 0 from J, leaving 9 bases between them. The CDR3 length is 15 residues. As DNA, the CDR3 is TGTGCCAGTAGTACGACGACAGCAACTAATGAAAAACTGTTTTTT. Its protein is CASSTTTATNEKLFF.

This clonotype has just a few counts. This chain joins TRBV20-1 and TRBJ2-3; 9 bases match TRBD2. J was trimmed by 7 bases and V by 6 bases; bases with no gene match: 8. The germline V gene has CDR1 DFQATT and CDR2 SNEGSKA (reference sequence). The CDR3 has 13 amino acids. CDR3 sequence: CSASSGSQYTQYF. CDR3 DNA sequence: TGCAGTGCCAGTAGCGGGAGTCAGTATACGCAGTATTTT.

This clonotype has a count of ten or more. The chain has TRBV7-8 and TRBJ2-2, with D possibly TRBD1 on 6 matching bases. Per the germline V gene, CDR1 is SGHVS and CDR2 is FQNEAQ. The CDR3 consists of 16 residues. V dropped 0 bases and J dropped 1 base, with 9 bases sitting between them. CDR3 amino acids: CASSLANRVNTGELFF. CDR3 nucleotides: TGTGCCAGCAGCTTAGCCAACAGGGTGAACACCGGGGAGCTGTTTTTT.

This sequence joins TRBV7-6 and TRBJ1-4; the D gene is possibly TRBD1 (5 bases). Germline lookup yields CDR1 SGHVS and CDR2 FNYEAQ. V shed 5 bases and J shed 6 bases, with 16 bases lying between them. The CDR3 sequence is 15 residues long. The chain's CDR3 is CASSIQAGRYEKLFF. The CDR3 nucleotides are TGTGCCAGCAGCATACAGGCAGGGAGATATGAAAAACTGTTTTTT.

In its sample, this clonotype was seen many times. The chain carries TRBV5-6 and TRBJ1-1, with D tentatively TRBD1 (5 bases). The CDR3 spans 12 residues. Germline lookup yields CDR1 SGHDT and CDR2 YYEEEE. Trimming left V 0 bases short and J 11 bases short, with 11 bases between. The CDR3 loop is CASSLAGGSAFF. DNA for the CDR3: TGTGCCAGCAGCTTGGCCGGGGGGAGCGCTTTCTTT.

This chain joins TRBV25-1 and TRBJ1-2, with 8 bases matching TRBD1. The J segment lost 3 bases and the V segment lost 9 bases, leaving 3 bases of the junction unmatched. The germline gives CDR1 MGHDK, CDR2 SYGVNS. There are 12 residues in the CDR3. The CDR3 loop is CASLQGDYGYTF. CDR3 in DNA: TGTGCCAGTCTACAGGGGGACTATGGCTACACCTTC.

This clonotype was counted a single time. J is TRBJ1-1 and V is TRBV5-8, with D hard to call. The CDR3 loop spans 13 amino acids. Per germline, CDR1 SGHTS and CDR2 YDEGEE. V shed 7 bases and J shed 0 bases, with 10 bases lying between them. The CDR3 reads CASQGSMNTEAFF. The DNA of the CDR3 is TGTGCCAGCCAAGGGTCCATGAACACTGAAGCTTTCTTT.